This TCR beta chain derives from a study of Ad26.COV2.S vaccination and SARS-CoV-2 variants (dated by TCRdb to the early 2020s). The study in broad terms: Vaccine-arm donors came from COV1001, a multicentre, randomized, double-blind, placebo-controlled phase I-IIa trial of Ad26.COV2.S in healthy adults. Dosing of Ad26.COV2.S was intramuscular, at either 5x10^10 or 1x10^11 viral particles, delivered as one shot or as two shots spaced 56 days apart. The specificity and breadth of SARS-CoV-2-reactive T cell receptors after Ad26.COV2.S vaccination were assessed by TCRbeta repertoire sequencing. The TCR-sequenced set comprised about 32 samples: approximately 20 Ad26.COV2.S vaccine recipients, 5 placebo recipients and 8 SARS-CoV-2 convalescent individuals. Trial participants were randomized into five groups of five: low-dose or high-dose Ad26.COV2.S given once or twice, or placebo on both occasions. Investigators remained blinded to trial group allocation during experiments and outcome assessment.

A distance of 14 bases separates the germline ends of V and J, which lose 6 bases and 2 bases respectively. From a lookup of the germline V gene (reference sequence), CDR1 and CDR2 are LNHDA and SQIVND. Inclusive of the bounding cysteine and phenylalanine, the CDR3 is 15 residues long. This entry keeps only the CDR3 DNA: 45 bases, framed from base 1. TCRbeta CDR3 regions were sequenced with the immunoSEQ Assay. After extraction, genomic DNA underwent amplification by bias-controlled multiplex PCR, followed by high-throughput sequencing. Per the authors' processing: To quantify the absolute abundance of every unique TCRbeta CDR3 region, sequences were collapsed and filtered. T cell fraction was estimated by normalizing TCRbeta template counts to usable DNA, with usable DNA measured through amplification of reference genes found in all nucleated cells. Repertoire TCRs were annotated as SARS-CoV-2-specific when V gene, CDR3 amino acid sequence and J gene were exactly matched to a known reactive TCR set. MIRA supplied the reference SARS-CoV-2 TCR set, which was filtered for enrichment in COVID-19-positive ImmuneCODE repertoires so that public or cross-reactive TCRs were removed. Drawing on the MIRA antigens, annotated TCRs were analysed further at the level of specific ORF or position within ORF. Depth was the summed frequency of annotated unique rearrangements, while breadth was defined as annotated unique rearrangements over total unique productive rearrangements. Two-sided Wilcoxon rank-sum tests were used to compare TCR breadth between groups. TCRdb's version of the immuneACCESS table is confined to in-frame rearrangements and falls short of the full clone set. An unresolved V gene accounts for under half of the shortfall where checked; the remainder is of unknown origin. V and J calls and clone size are copied from that table; D and trimming were computed from the DNA. Within this sample are 440,000 or so clones, with approximately 90% of them counted one time only. The ten largest clones add up to 1.5% to 2% of the sample.

With regard to this clone: It has no known antigen specificity. One base away there is no much larger clone; base qualities are not given.

Paper-wide results and their limitations: Ad26.COV2.S recipients had higher spike-specific TCR breadth than placebo recipients (P = 0.0014). Non-spike TCR breadth was comparable between vaccine and placebo recipients, consistent with the vaccine containing only spike. Substantial breadth of spike-specific CD8+ and CD4+ T cell responses was reported after vaccination. The study lacked the statistical power to compare responses across vaccine doses or regimens. The authors noted that total T cell responses may have been underestimated by the TCR breadth and depth analyses.

What this sample's treatment or condition label stands for: 15 to 20 received Ad26.COV2.S at low or high dose, single or two shots; about 5 received placebo; per-sample allocation not given. For vaccine and placebo recipients, the sequenced repertoires came from samples collected on day 63 after the first injection. Cohort 1b enrolled 20 to 30 adults aged 18-55 years at a single site in Boston, USA, between 29 July and 7 August 2020. Ad26.COV2.S was a replication-incompetent adenovirus type 26 vector that expressed a prefusion-stabilized SARS-CoV-2 spike protein derived from the original Wuhan strain.

The TCR was taken from a person aged 18 to 65 who received the Ad26.COV2.S COVID-19 vaccine or a placebo. The source material was peripheral blood, sampled in a trial of Ad26.COV2.S vaccine versus placebo. The rearrangement joined TRBV19 to TRBJ2-1, with the D gene too uncertain to name. The DNA reads TGTGCCAGTAGCCAACAAATCTATACCTACAATGAGCAGTTCTTC. This sequence encodes CASSQQIYTYNEQFF. Where the CDR3 stops, the reference TRBV19 and TRBJ2-1 genes take over; the full variable domain is DGGITQSPKYLFRKEGQNVTLSCEQNLNHDAMYWYRQDPGQGLRLIYYSQIVNDFQKGDIAEGYSVSREKKESFPLTVTSAQKNPTAFYLCASSQQIYTYNEQFFGPGTRLTVL.